A single sample is the source of the 9 T cell receptor beta chains below, sequenced in a study of graft-versus-host responses after intestinal transplantation. The assay was immunoSEQ multiplex PCR, and TCRdb's table has in-frame clones only and misses some. Counted here are tens of thousands of clones, under 90% occurring once; the ten biggest clones make up less than 0.12%. These receptors' targets are unknown. This sample comprised unstimulated CD4+ T cells sorted from spleen or lymph node cells, obtained before intestinal transplant. All receptors come from a human donor who received an intestinal transplant.

This clone was seen just once. This chain uses TRBV5-1 with TRBJ2-5; 12 bases match TRBD2. The germline CDR1 and CDR2 sequences are SGHRS and YFSETQ. The CDR3 consists of 16 residues. J lost 2 bases, V lost 4 bases, and 6 bases had no gene match. The CDR3, as DNA: TGCGCCAGCAGCGCCCGACTAGCGGGAGAACAAGAGACCCAGTACTTC. Protein: CASSARLAGEQETQYF.

J is TRBJ2-5 and V is TRBV6-1, with D tentatively TRBD1 (6 bases). CDR3 length: 14 residues. Looked up from germline, CDR1 is MNHNS and CDR2 is SASEGT. Trimming pared 1 base from V and 7 bases from J, leaving 13 bases between. This CDR3 reads CASSEGGGSGTQYF. As DNA, the CDR3 is TGTGCCAGCAGTGAAGGAGGGGGTAGTGGGACCCAGTACTTC.

The V and J genes are TRBV18 and TRBJ1-3; 8 nucleotides line up with TRBD1. CDR3 length: 16 residues. Trimming removed 3 bases from V and 3 bases from J; junction bases left unmatched: 7. Germline assignment: CDR1 KGHSH and CDR2 LQKENI. The CDR3: CASSPPTGGFGNTIYF. CDR3 DNA: TGTGCCAGCTCACCCCCCACAGGGGGATTTGGAAACACCATATATTTT.

The J gene is TRBJ1-2, the V gene TRBV11-2; weak D call: TRBD1 (5 bases). Trimming took 4 bases from V and 7 from J, leaving 16 bases between them. This CDR3 is 14 amino acids long. Germline CDR1 and CDR2: SGHAT and FQNNGV. The CDR3 protein is CASSYAPDRIGYTF. DNA for the CDR3: TGTGCCAGCAGCTATGCCCCCGACAGAATTGGCTACACCTTC.

This clone was seen only once. The chain uses TRBV7-3 and TRBJ1-1; TRBD1 might be the D (5 bases). CDR1 and CDR2 from the germline V gene are SGHTA and FQGTGA. V was clipped by 2 bases and J by 6 bases, with 10 bases between them. The CDR3 contains 13 residues. CDR3 nucleotide sequence: TGTGCCAGCAGCTTACAGGGAGGCGCTGAAGCTTTCTTT. This encodes CASSLQGGAEAFF.

This chain joins TRBV11-1 and TRBJ1-1, with TRBD1 identical over 7 bases. The CDR3 consists of 14 residues. Germline V gives CDR1 SGHAT, CDR2 FQDESV (reference sequence). V lost 4 bases, J lost 4 bases, and 6 bases stayed unmatched. The CDR3 sequence is CASSSQGDGTEAFF. CDR3 sequence (DNA): TGTGCCAGCAGCTCTCAGGGGGACGGCACTGAAGCTTTCTTT.

The sample holds one count of this clone. The J gene is TRBJ2-5, the V gene TRBV6-4; 10 nucleotides match TRBD2. The V and J ends lost 4 bases and 4 bases, in that order; junction bases with no gene match: 6. Germline lookup yields CDR1 MRHNA and CDR2 SNTAGT. The CDR3 runs 15 residues. CDR3 sequence: CASSVAGGSGETQYF. The CDR3 DNA follows: TGTGCCAGCAGTGTAGCGGGGGGCTCGGGAGAGACCCAGTACTTC.

The V call is TRBV5-1, the J call TRBJ2-7; 11 bases line up with TRBD1. Trimming at V came to 3 bases and at J to 2 bases, leaving 7 bases not matched to a gene. Per the germline V gene, CDR1 is SGHRS and CDR2 is YFSETQ. The CDR3 is 16 residues long. The CDR3: CASSWTGGGRAYEQYF. DNA for the CDR3: TGCGCCAGCAGCTGGACAGGGGGCGGGCGGGCCTACGAGCAGTACTTC.

The chain uses TRBV6-5 and TRBJ2-7; 8 bases map to TRBD1. V lost 2 bases to trimming and J lost 2 bases; unmatched junction nucleotides: 2. Germline-derived CDR1 and CDR2 are MNHEY and SVGAGI. The CDR3 is 14 amino acids. The CDR3: CASSYGDRTYEQYF. In DNA, the CDR3 is TGTGCCAGCAGTTACGGGGACAGGACCTACGAGCAGTACTTC.